This TCR beta chain was found in a study of CD8 T cells in Susac syndrome. With random hexamers, reverse transcription was performed on about 0.5 to 1 ug of RNA. Amplification of TCR beta CDR3 spanned 54 Vbeta and 13 Jbeta via immunoSEQ multiplex PCR. TCRdb recomputed calls from the immunoSEQ multiplex PCR reads with MiXCR, one row per CDR3 protein. The sample consists of 75,000 to 95,000 distinct CDR3 sequences, roughly nine tenths of them appearing once. Negative isolation yielded CD4+ and CD8+ T cells, and FACS enriched TEMRA cells. Deletions cut 2 bases from V and 10 bases from J, with 9 bases between. The CDR3 is 12 residues long. The germline gives CDR1 SEHNR, CDR2 FQNEAQ (reference sequence).

The sequence derives from a human donor with multiple sclerosis. Sequenced material: CD8+ T cells from PBMCs. The chain combines TRBV7-9 with TRBJ2-1, with D perhaps matching TRBD2 (6 bases). The DNA of the CDR3 is TGTGCCAGCAGCTTAAGTGCGGGGGAGCAGTTCTTC. Protein product: CASSLSAGEQFF.